This paragraph covers one TCR beta chain sequence. There is no known antigen for this receptor. Per-base quality was not reported, and no clone a single base away is much larger than it. TCRbeta CDR3 regions were amplified from genomic DNA using the immunoSEQ Assay, a bias-controlled multiplex PCR. As for how the authors treated the data: Nucleated cell counts per sample were estimated from amplification of reference gene primers within the assay. To quantify the absolute abundance of each unique TCRbeta CDR3 rearrangement, sequence reads were collapsed and filtered. For each sample, productive Simpson clonality was calculated as the square root of Simpson's diversity index across productive rearrangements. What TCRdb holds here is the immuneACCESS table cut down to in-frame rearrangements. Part of the clones is not present; checked against another copy, under half of the missing clones reflect an unresolved V gene, and the others are unexplained. Clonal size and the V and J genes are those of that table, whereas D and trimming came from the DNA. Here the sample has 200,000 to 300,000 clones; 84% occur a single time. The top ten hold approximately 4% of the sample.

This sample was taken from a study of blood T cell repertoires in COVID-19 (dated by TCRdb to about 2020). A note on the overall study: Samples from collaborators originated in the United States, Italy and Spain and spanned both the acute and convalescent phases of COVID-19. The material from the prospective study consisted of cDNA or gDNA derived from T cells, B-cell-depleted T cells, or PBMCs. A de-identified subject ID, COVID-19 status, age in years and sex were almost always included in the sample metadata. The repertoires were released in a freely available public database intended as a resource for research on the immune response to SARS-CoV-2. Subjects who had been exposed to COVID-19, were actively infected with it, or had recovered from it provided the deeply sampled blood TCRbeta repertoires that made up the dataset. Where available, HLA class I and class II types were obtained from metadata supplied by the sample provider rather than from assay-based typing. Samples came from the ongoing ImmuneRACE study (first 160 participants) plus 1,254 subjects from 6 global collaborators. Here is what the overall study found, with its caveats: The amount of clinical and demographic metadata varied by source and participant and was provided uncurated.

Whole blood was collected in K2EDTA tubes by collaborating institutions according to the institutions' own protocols. Collaborator samples were shipped for TCRbeta analysis as frozen whole blood, isolated PBMCs, or DNA extracted from either sample type. The germline V and J ends show losses of 7 bases and 0 bases respectively, and no gene match explains 6 bases of the junction. The CDR3, from cysteine to phenylalanine, totals 17 residues. CDR3 DNA is the only sequence kept; it has 51 bases, read in frame from the first base. Looking up the germline V gene (reference sequence) yields CDR1 SEHNR and CDR2 FQNEAQ.

The V and J segments used are TRBV7-9 and TRBJ2-1, with 13 bases matching TRBD2. What was sequenced was peripheral blood. This receptor was identified in a man in his 60s with acute or convalescent COVID-19. The nucleotide sequence reads as follows: TGTGCCAGCATCCGGGGACTAGCGGGGAGCTCCTACAATGAGCAGTTCTTC. Its coded protein is CASIRGLAGSSYNEQFF.